Many counts were recorded for the clone carrying this T cell receptor beta chain. No antigen is known for it. Amplified regions were TCR beta CDR3 sequences from RNA transcripts. RT-PCR in the first round (using the HTBI primer set) targeted the TCR CDR3. TCRdb fed the multiplex PCR reads into MiXCR, producing one record per CDR3 protein. The sample lists about 500,000 distinct CDR3 sequences, around 16% occurring once. For the diagnoses, clinical symptoms, serum thyroxine and TRAb, thyroid ultrasound and orbital computed tomography were used. These data originate in a study of T cells in Graves' hyperthyroidism and ophthalmopathy. The study's findings and limits: Using 13 V-J features, a model discriminated ophthalmopathy from stable hyperthyroidism. Most clonotypes expanded in thyroid above 0.001 were likewise present in blood.

Trimming pared 2 bases from V and 4 bases from J, leaving 9 bases between. Germline V gene lookup returns CDR1 MNHNS and CDR2 SASEGT. The CDR3 sequence is 13 residues long. The specimen sequenced was blood. The receptor comes from a woman aged 25 to 39 with Graves' ophthalmopathy. The V call is TRBV6-1, the J call TRBJ2-7; D is unresolved. The CDR3 nucleotides read TGTGCCAGCAGTGAATTGGAACTGTACGAGCAGTACTTC. Its protein product is CASSELELYEQYF.